These T cell receptor beta chains were read from a single sample in a study of PD-1 blockade in classical Hodgkin lymphoma. TCRdb keeps only in-frame clones here, not all; method: immunoSEQ multiplex PCR. The profile shows roughly 48,000 clones, 86% of them singletons. This specimen was peripheral blood mononuclear cells (PBMCs), taken before the fourth cycle of nivolumab. These receptor sequences come from a human donor with classical Hodgkin lymphoma. Each CDR3 is given with its conserved first and last residue. The D gene is left open where the match is weak. Clone size, where shown, is once, few, many, or a class for clones that have expanded.

cdr3_nt: TGCGCCAGCAGCCCCGTTTTTGGGGCCAACGTCCTGACTTTC
cdr3_aa: CASSPVFGANVLTF
cdr3_length: 14
v_call: TRBV4-1
j_call: TRBJ2-6
d_call: -
clone_size: -

cdr3_nt: TGTGCCAGCAGCAGGGATGGCGGGGCGGCCGGGGAGCTGTTTTTT
cdr3_aa: CASSRDGGAAGELFF
cdr3_length: 15
v_call: TRBV2
j_call: TRBJ2-2
d_call: -
clone_size: -

cdr3_nt: TGCGCCAGCAGCCTCAGTGCCGGGACTAGCCCAGATACGCAGTATTTT
cdr3_aa: CASSLSAGTSPDTQYF
cdr3_length: 16
v_call: TRBV5-1
j_call: TRBJ2-3
d_call: TRBD2
clone_size: -

cdr3_nt: TGCGCCAGCAGCTTGGCCACAGTCACAGATACGCAGTATTTT
cdr3_aa: CASSLATVTDTQYF
cdr3_length: 14
v_call: TRBV5-1
j_call: TRBJ2-3
d_call: -
clone_size: -

cdr3_nt: TGTGCCAGCAGCGTATCTAGGGACGGCAGCTCCTACGAGCAGTACTTC
cdr3_aa: CASSVSRDGSSYEQYF
cdr3_length: 16
v_call: TRBV9
j_call: TRBJ2-7
d_call: -
clone_size: few

cdr3_nt: TGTGCCAGCAGTGTTGGGTGGTTTAACTATGGCTACACCTTC
cdr3_aa: CASSVGWFNYGYTF
cdr3_length: 14
v_call: TRBV2
j_call: TRBJ1-2
d_call: -
clone_size: -

cdr3_nt: TGTGCCAGCAGTTACTCCTGGACCTACAATGAGCAGTTCTTC
cdr3_aa: CASSYSWTYNEQFF
cdr3_length: 14
v_call: TRBV6-6
j_call: TRBJ2-1
d_call: -
clone_size: once

cdr3_nt: TGCGCCAGCAGCCATAGATCCTTGGACAGGGGCGCGAGCGGGAAACCGCACAATGAGCAGTTCTTC
cdr3_aa: CASSHRSLDRGASGKPHNEQFF
cdr3_length: 22
v_call: TRBV4-1
j_call: TRBJ2-1
d_call: TRBD1
clone_size: few

cdr3_nt: TGTGCCAGCAGCGACCGGACAGGGGGCGTTGGAAACACCATATATTTT
cdr3_aa: CASSDRTGGVGNTIYF
cdr3_length: 16
v_call: TRBV9
j_call: TRBJ1-3
d_call: TRBD1
clone_size: -

cdr3_nt: TGCGCCAGCAGCCAAGATACAGGCAGGAGGATTGACACTGAAGCTTTCTTT
cdr3_aa: CASSQDTGRRIDTEAFF
cdr3_length: 17
v_call: TRBV4-1
j_call: TRBJ1-1
d_call: -
clone_size: -

cdr3_nt: TGTGCCAGGTCGAGCAGGGGTCCTAAAAACATTCAGTACTTC
cdr3_aa: CARSSRGPKNIQYF
cdr3_length: 14
v_call: TRBV19
j_call: TRBJ2-4
d_call: -
clone_size: -

cdr3_nt: TGTGCCAGCAGTCTCAACAGGGCCTACTATGGCTACACCTTC
cdr3_aa: CASSLNRAYYGYTF
cdr3_length: 14
v_call: TRBV27
j_call: TRBJ1-2
d_call: -
clone_size: -

cdr3_nt: TGTGCCAGCAGTTATTTTGGCAGACCTAATGAAAAACTGTTTTTT
cdr3_aa: CASSYFGRPNEKLFF
cdr3_length: 15
v_call: TRBV6-6
j_call: TRBJ1-4
d_call: -
clone_size: -

cdr3_nt: TGCGCCAGCAGCTTAGGACAGGGAACGGGGAATGAGCAGTTCTTC
cdr3_aa: CASSLGQGTGNEQFF
cdr3_length: 15
v_call: TRBV5-1
j_call: TRBJ2-1
d_call: TRBD1
clone_size: -

cdr3_nt: TGTGCCAGCAGAGGCAGGGGGCGATCCGAGACCCAGTACTTC
cdr3_aa: CASRGRGRSETQYF
cdr3_length: 14
v_call: TRBV28
j_call: TRBJ2-5
d_call: TRBD1
clone_size: once

cdr3_nt: TGTGCCAGCAGCACCGACCGGGGGTTCCGCTATGGCTACACCTTC
cdr3_aa: CASSTDRGFRYGYTF
cdr3_length: 15
v_call: TRBV13
j_call: TRBJ1-2
d_call: -
clone_size: -

cdr3_nt: TGTGCCAGCAGCGACGCCGGGACCGCGCTTTTCTCTGGAAACACCATATATTTT
cdr3_aa: CASSDAGTALFSGNTIYF
cdr3_length: 18
v_call: TRBV7-2
j_call: TRBJ1-3
d_call: -
clone_size: -